A single sample is the source of the 13 T cell receptor beta chains below, sequenced in a study of human T cells and chemical hapten exposure (dated by TCRdb to the early 2020s). The time point label of this sample denotes: patch test 1, 2 weeks after DPC sensitization. Reading the label with the study, this specimen's treatment or condition is: therapeutic diphenylcyclopropenone sensitization with weekly scalp DPC. The library was obtained by RACE. The run used a NextSeq 500. The public reads were quality trimmed at Q25 with fastp and then assembled into clones with MiXCR by TCRdb, keeping productive beta chains. Rows with one shared CDR3 protein collapse into an entry with the most common genes and DNA. A total of about 57,000 distinct CDR3 sequences appear in this sample, 7% to 10% of them only once. The top ten constitute 13% of the sample. Sequencing was performed on whole blood, taken in connection with sensitization to the hapten diphenylcyclopropenone (DPC). The receptors stem from a woman aged 35 to 49 with alopecia areata. Some clones in this sample may be carry-over from other donors' samples.

The table lists this clonotype with many counts. The rearrangement uses TRBV5-1 and TRBJ2-3, with TRBD2 matching over 8 bases. Germline V CDR1 and CDR2: SGHRS, YFSETQ. CDR3 size: 14 residues. V gave up 4 bases and J gave up 3 bases; unmatched junction bases: 4. CDR3 bases: TGCGCCAGCAGCAAGACTAGCGTTACAGATACGCAGTATTTT. Protein product: CASSKTSVTDTQYF.

The rearrangement joins TRBV12-3 or TRBV12-4 to TRBJ1-1, with D unresolved. The length of the CDR3 is 14 residues. Trimming removed 6 bases at V and 6 bases at J, with 17 bases between. The CDR3 DNA follows: TGTGCCAGCAGGAACCTAATCGGAGTATCTGAAGCTTTCTTT. This sequence encodes CASRNLIGVSEAFF.

This clonotype was seen repeatedly, ten times or more. The chain is built from TRBV6-6 and TRBJ2-3; D unclear. Germline lookup yields CDR1 MNHNY and CDR2 SVGAGI (reference sequence). This CDR3 has 11 amino acids. The V end was cut by 5 bases, the J end by 6 bases, with 6 bases between. The CDR3 reads CASSLRDTQYF. The CDR3 DNA reads as TGTGCCAGCAGTCTCCGGGATACGCAGTATTTT.

This clonotype was observed many times. The V gene is TRBV10-3, the J gene TRBJ1-2, with D perhaps matching TRBD1 (5 bases). CDR1 ENHRY and CDR2 SYGVKD come from the germline V gene. This CDR3 is 13 amino acids long. Trimming pared 6 bases from V and 7 bases from J, leaving 15 bases between. For the CDR3, the DNA is TGTGCCATCAGGAGGGACCCCGACGGTGGCTACACCTTC. As protein: CAIRRDPDGGYTF.

Regarding this clonotype: A much larger clone differs from this one at a single base, so this may be a read error. V gene TRBV5-5 combines with J gene TRBJ1-2, with D hard to call. Germline V gene data show CDR1 as SGHKS and CDR2 as YYEKEE (reference sequence). CDR3 length: 15 amino acids. CDR3 DNA sequence: TGTGTCAGCAGCTTGGTTTTGTCCCCTAACTATGGCTACACCTTC. It encodes CVSSLVLSPNYGYTF. Full variable domain (remainder filled in from reference TRBV5-5 and TRBJ1-2): DAGVTQSPTHLIKTRGQQVTLRCSPISGHKSVSWYQQVLGQGPQFIFQYYEKEERGRGNFPDRFSARQFPNYSSELNVNALLLGDSALYLCVSSLVLSPNYGYTFGSGTRLTVV.

This clonotype was seen a handful of times. The chain employs TRBV2 and TRBJ2-6; TRBD1 might be the D (6 bases). This CDR3 comprises 16 residues. Germline CDR1 reads SNHLY; CDR2 reads FYNNEI. Trimming shortened V by 6 bases and J by 2 bases, and 14 bases separated the two germline ends. CDR3 bases: TGTGCCAGCAGCGTTACCGACAGGACTGGGGCCAACGTCCTGACTTTC. Translating it yields CASSVTDRTGANVLTF.

This clonotype was seen only a few times. The chain has TRBV18 and TRBJ2-7; D gene uncertain. The CDR3 contains 14 residues. Trimming shortened V by 4 bases and J by 0 bases, and 10 bases separated the two germline ends. The germline V gene encodes CDR1 KGHSH and CDR2 LQKENI. The CDR3 loop reads CASSLDTVSYEQYF. CDR3 coding DNA: TGTGCCAGCTCACTTGACACGGTCTCCTACGAGCAGTACTTC. The entire variable domain, with the rest obtained from reference TRBV18 and TRBJ2-7, is as follows: NAGVMQNPRHLVRRRGQEARLRCSPMKGHSHVYWYRQLPEEGLKFMVYLQKENIIDESGMPKERFSAEFPKEGPSILRIQQVVRGDSAAYFCASSLDTVSYEQYFGPGTRLTVT.

This chain joins TRBV11-2 and TRBJ2-7; the match to TRBD2 covers 8 bases. V shed 1 base and J 2 bases; nucleotides not matched to a gene: 7. Per the germline V gene, CDR1 is SGHAT and CDR2 is FQNNGV. The CDR3 contains 16 residues. For the CDR3, the DNA is TGTGCCAGCAGCTTAGTTCGTCTAGCGGGTACCTACGAGCAGTACTTC. Translated: CASSLVRLAGTYEQYF.

This clonotype was observed at least ten times. The J gene is TRBJ2-1, the V gene TRBV5-1; 10 nucleotides line up with TRBD2. The CDR3 consists of 15 residues. V dropped 7 bases and J dropped 10; count of bases not matched to a gene: 14. Germline V gene data show CDR1 as SGHRS and CDR2 as YFSETQ. CDR3 residues: CASQLSGGLQGEQFF. CDR3 in DNA: TGCGCCAGCCAACTTAGCGGGGGGCTCCAGGGAGAGCAGTTCTTC.

This clonotype has at least ten counts. The chain links TRBV7-2 to TRBJ1-2; 9 nucleotides line up with TRBD1. Germline V CDR1 and CDR2: SGHTA, FQGNSA. The CDR3 spans 15 residues. The J segment lost 0 bases and the V segment lost 5 bases, leaving 4 bases of the junction unmatched. The CDR3 loop is CASSRRQGANYGYTF. DNA for the CDR3: TGTGCCAGCAGCCGCCGACAGGGGGCTAACTATGGCTACACCTTC.

This clonotype was counted a few times. A read error may account for a junction end that differs from germline. CDR3 sequence reads: CASSTRTKGNF. CDR3 in DNA: TGTGCCAGCAGTACCCGAACAAAAGGGAACTTC. The rearrangement links TRBV28 to TRBJ2-7; D uncertain. The germline V gene has CDR1 MDHEN and CDR2 SYDVKM. The CDR3 consists of 11 residues.

This clonotype was found many times. This chain links TRBV7-3 with TRBJ1-2; D ambiguous. Germline assignment: CDR1 SGHTA and CDR2 FQGTGA. The V end was cut by 3 bases, the J end by 7 bases, with 12 bases between. CDR3 length: 13 residues. The CDR3 reads CASSFPGGIGYTF. In nucleotides, the CDR3 is TGTGCCAGCAGCTTCCCAGGAGGGATTGGCTACACCTTC. The complete variable domain, with remaining parts taken from reference TRBV7-3 and TRBJ1-2, reads GAGVSQTPSNKVTEKGKYVELRCDPISGHTALYWYRQSLGQGPEFLIYFQGTGAADDSGLPNDRFFAVRPEGSVSTLKIQRTERGDSAVYLCASSFPGGIGYTFGSGTRLTVV.

In this sample, this clonotype turned up many times. The rearrangement joins TRBV7-6 to TRBJ2-3; TRBD1 matches 7 bases. Trimming took 5 bases from V and 0 from J; bases not matched to a gene: 8. CDR3 length: 16 residues. Germline V gene lookup returns CDR1 SGHVS and CDR2 FNYEAQ. The CDR3 region has the DNA TGTGCCAGCAGCCCCCGGGGCAGGGGGAGCACAGATACGCAGTATTTT. Translation gives CASSPRGRGSTDTQYF.